These 26 T cell receptor beta chains came from one sample sequenced in a study of T-cell memory formation after mild COVID-19. TCRdb processed the 5' RACE reads anew with MiXCR; each CDR3 protein has one entry. The repertoire includes 500,000 to 650,000 distinct CDR3 sequences, roughly 22% of them detected once, and 7% to 9% sits in the top ten. What was sequenced was PBMCs or a T cell subset sorted from them (not recorded which). These receptors originate from an adult woman who had mild COVID-19 (a few samples of this study predate the infection). Cell type and time point are not known.

This chain joins TRBV30 and TRBJ2-7; possibly TRBD2 for D (5 bases). CDR1 and CDR2 from the germline V gene are GTSNPN and SVGIG (reference sequence). CDR3 size: 14 residues. Trimming took 2 bases from V and 6 from J, leaving 17 bases between them. The CDR3 bases are TGTGCCTGGAGTCCCCCGGTGAGAGGGCGCGAGCAGTACTTC. Amino acid sequence: CAWSPPVRGREQYF.

This clonotype was observed a handful of times. The chain couples TRBV5-1 to TRBJ2-6; a weak D match, TRBD1 (6 bases). The V gene lost 5 bases and the J gene lost 4 bases, with 16 bases spanning the gap. The CDR3 spans 16 residues. Germline CDR1 is SGHRS and CDR2 is YFSETQ. Here the CDR3 DNA reads TGCGCCAGCAGGTCCGGGTCAGGGGCCGGGGCCAACGTCCTGACTTTC. Residues: CASRSGSGAGANVLTF. Full variable domain (rest looked up from reference TRBV5-1 and TRBJ2-6): KAGVTQTPRYLIKTRGQQVTLSCSPISGHRSVSWYQQTPGQGLQFLFEYFSETQRNKGNFPGRFSGRQFSNSRSEMNVSTLELGDSALYLCASRSGSGAGANVLTFGAGSRLTVL.

The rearrangement joins TRBV7-2 to TRBJ1-3; D ambiguous. Germline V CDR1 and CDR2: SGHTA, FQGNSA. The CDR3 totals 11 residues. Trimming left V 2 bases short and J 6 bases short, with 2 bases between. For the CDR3, the DNA is TGTGCCAGCAGCTTAATAAACACCATATATTTT. It translates to CASSLINTIYF.

The chain recombines TRBV5-1 with TRBJ2-1; unclear D gene. The ends were cut back, 1 base at V and 5 bases at J, with 10 bases in the middle. This CDR3 has 14 amino acids. From germline, CDR1 is SGHRS and CDR2 YFSETQ. In DNA, the CDR3 is TGCGCCAGCAGCTTGATGGACCCCCACAATGAGCAGTTCTTC. Translated, it gives CASSLMDPHNEQFF.

Only a few counts were recorded for this clonotype. This sequence joins TRBV30 and TRBJ2-1; tentatively, D is TRBD2 (6 bases). This CDR3 is 13 amino acids long. CDR1 is GTSNPN and CDR2 is SVGIG in the germline V gene (reference sequence). The V end was cut by 4 bases, the J end by 3 bases, with 10 bases between. DNA of the CDR3: TGTGCCTGGAACCGGGACTTCTACAATGAGCAGTTCTTC. It is translated as CAWNRDFYNEQFF.

There are a few counts of this clonotype. The V gene is TRBV7-9, the J gene TRBJ2-7; the D gene could be TRBD1 or TRBD2 (5 bases each). From germline, CDR1 is SEHNR and CDR2 FQNEAQ (reference sequence). The CDR3 runs to 11 residues. V lost 11 bases and J 3 bases, leaving 11 bases between the germline ends. The CDR3, as DNA: TGTGCCTCCGTGGGGGTCTACGAGCAGTACTTC. This translates into CASVGVYEQYF. Complete variable domain (other parts from reference TRBV7-9 and TRBJ2-7): DTGVSQNPRHKITKRGQNVTFRCDPISEHNRLYWYRQTLGQGPEFLTYFQNEAQLEKSRLLSDRFSAERPKGSFSTLEIQRTEQGDSAMYLCASVGVYEQYFGPGTRLTVT.

The J gene is TRBJ2-5, the V gene TRBV27, with unresolved D. Per the germline V gene, CDR1 is MNHEY and CDR2 is SMNVEV (reference sequence). This CDR3 region has 14 residues. V lost 5 bases and J 1 base, leaving 11 bases between the germline ends. The CDR3 DNA follows: TGTGCCAGCAGTCTCCAGTTCCCCCAAGAGACCCAGTACTTC. Its translation: CASSLQFPQETQYF.

This clonotype was seen many times. This sequence joins TRBV9 and TRBJ2-5; 7 bases agree with TRBD2. Germline lookup yields CDR1 SGDLS and CDR2 YYNGEE. J was trimmed by 5 bases and V by 1 base; bases with no gene match: 8. The length of the CDR3 is 15 residues. The CDR3 loop reads CASSVLGGSLETQYF. The CDR3 DNA reads as TGTGCCAGCAGCGTATTGGGGGGGAGCTTGGAGACCCAGTACTTC. Full variable domain (rest looked up from reference TRBV9 and TRBJ2-5): DSGVTQTPKHLITATGQRVTLRCSPRSGDLSVYWYQQSLDQGLQFLIQYYNGEERAKGNILERFSAQQFPDLHSELNLSSLELGDSALYFCASSVLGGSLETQYFGPGTRLLVL.

There are a few counts of this clonotype. The chain couples TRBV5-6 to TRBJ2-7; 10 nucleotides line up with TRBD1. The CDR3 loop spans 14 amino acids. Germline V lookup: CDR1 SGHDT, CDR2 YYEEEE. V shed 4 bases and J 5 bases; nucleotides not matched to a gene: 6. CDR3 protein: CASSRTGGSNEQYF. The CDR3, as DNA: TGTGCCAGCAGCCGGACAGGGGGGAGCAACGAGCAGTACTTC.

The V gene is TRBV3-1, the J gene TRBJ2-2; D might be TRBD1 (5 bases). The germline gives CDR1 LGHDT, CDR2 YNNKEL (reference sequence). This CDR3 contains 17 residues. The V gene lost 2 bases and the J gene lost 2 bases, with 15 bases spanning the gap. The CDR3 loop is CASSQRGQLRNTGELFF. The CDR3 nucleotides are TGTGCCAGCAGCCAAAGAGGACAATTAAGAAACACCGGGGAGCTGTTTTTT.

This clonotype was recorded a few times. The chain links TRBV7-8 to TRBJ2-3; D remains ambiguous. This CDR3 region has 15 residues. Germline-derived CDR1 and CDR2 are SGHVS and FQNEAQ. The V and J ends lost 5 bases and 1 base respectively, with 13 bases between them. DNA of the CDR3: TGTGCCAGCAGCCCACATGGGCAGCGCACAGATACGCAGTATTTT. It translates to CASSPHGQRTDTQYF.

This clonotype was picked up a small number of times. CDR3 DNA sequence: TGTGCCAGCAGCCAAGAGAGACTAGCGGGAGGAGAGCAGTTCTTC. As protein: CASSQERLAGGEQFF. The V call is TRBV4-2, the J call TRBJ2-1, with 13 positions matching TRBD2. V shed 0 bases, J shed 10 bases, and the junction held 3 bases outside the gene matches. This CDR3 contains 15 residues. The germline V gene has CDR1 LGHNA and CDR2 YNFKEQ.

The chain is built from TRBV7-3 and TRBJ1-1; 7 bases fit TRBD1. V was clipped by 2 bases and J by 2 bases; unmatched bases: 5. Germline CDR1 and CDR2: SGHTA and FQGTGA. This CDR3 is built from 15 residues. CDR3 nucleotide sequence: TGTGCCAGCAGCTTAGGACAGGTTCAAAACACTGAAGCTTTCTTT. This sequence encodes CASSLGQVQNTEAFF.

The chain has TRBV10-3 and TRBJ2-7; D may be TRBD1 (6 bases). V was pared by 4 bases and J by 5 bases, with 15 bases between. Germline assignment: CDR1 ENHRY and CDR2 SYGVKD. The CDR3 sequence is 14 residues long. CDR3 in DNA: TGTGCCATCAGTGCACCCGGGACACGCCACGAGCAGTACTTC. It yields the protein CAISAPGTRHEQYF.

The rearrangement joins TRBV7-9 to TRBJ2-1; D gene uncertain. Trimming cost V 2 bases and J 0 bases, with 8 bases left between them. The CDR3 is 15 residues long. The germline CDR1 and CDR2 sequences are SEHNR and FQNEAQ (reference sequence). The CDR3 spells CASSLITRSYNEQFF. The CDR3 DNA follows: TGTGCCAGCAGCTTAATCACACGCTCCTACAATGAGCAGTTCTTC.

This clonotype was counted a few times. This chain uses TRBV30 with TRBJ2-7; D ambiguous. With 3 bases removed from V and 0 bases from J, the gap between germline ends came to 9 bases. Germline V gene lookup returns CDR1 GTSNPN and CDR2 SVGIG (reference sequence). The CDR3 extends over 13 amino acids. Written as DNA, the CDR3 is TGTGCCTGGAGATGGGCCTCCTCCTACGAGCAGTACTTC. It is translated as CAWRWASSYEQYF.

This clonotype was seen a handful of times. The V gene is TRBV27, the J gene TRBJ1-5; TRBD1 might be the D (5 bases). Trimming cost V 3 bases and J 2 bases, with 11 bases left between them. In germline, CDR1 is MNHEY, CDR2 SMNVEV (reference sequence). CDR3 length: 15 amino acids. Here the CDR3 reads CASSLQGSRNQPQHF. CDR3 DNA sequence: TGTGCCAGCAGTTTGCAGGGATCCCGCAATCAGCCCCAGCATTTT.

This chain uses TRBV5-4 with TRBJ2-1; 12 nucleotides agree with TRBD2. Trimming removed 0 bases from V and 4 bases from J; junction bases left unmatched: 11. The germline V gene encodes CDR1 SGHNT and CDR2 YYREEE (reference sequence). This CDR3 region has 19 residues. The CDR3 here is CASSLVLAGGLSGYNEQFF. The CDR3 DNA reads as TGTGCCAGCAGCTTGGTTCTAGCGGGGGGGCTGAGCGGATACAATGAGCAGTTCTTC.

This clonotype showed up just a few times. This chain joins TRBV28 and TRBJ2-7; D possibly uses TRBD1 or TRBD2 (5 bases each). Germline V gene lookup returns CDR1 MDHEN and CDR2 SYDVKM. V was pared by 5 bases and J by 3 bases, with 14 bases between. The CDR3 has 14 amino acids. This chain's CDR3 is CASSRGGSVYEQYF. The CDR3 region has the DNA TGTGCCAGCAGTCGGGGCGGAAGCGTCTACGAGCAGTACTTC.

This chain connects TRBV24-1 to TRBJ2-1, with a possible D match to TRBD1 (6 bases). The CDR3 runs to 16 residues. Trimming removed 5 bases at V and 7 bases at J, with 20 bases between. Germline CDR1 and CDR2: KGHDR and SFDVKD. The CDR3 DNA reads as TGTGCCACCAGTGCTGGACCGCGCCTTAGGGGGAATGAGCAGTTCTTC. Translation gives CATSAGPRLRGNEQFF.

The chain is built from TRBV6-5 and TRBJ2-4; weak D call: TRBD2 (6 bases). The germline V and J ends were trimmed by 0 bases and 6 bases, with 12 bases remaining between them. The germline CDR1 and CDR2 sequences are MNHEY and SVGAGI. The CDR3 covers 15 residues. The CDR3, as DNA: TGTGCCAGCAGTTACTCGGGGGGATACGGAAACATTCAGTACTTC. Residues: CASSYSGGYGNIQYF.

The genes are TRBV18 and TRBJ1-3, with a tentative D call TRBD1 (5 bases). The germline gives CDR1 KGHSH, CDR2 LQKENI. V gave up 3 bases and J gave up 5 bases, with 17 bases separating them. This CDR3 region has 16 residues. The CDR3 loop reads CASSPLGGSQRNTIYF. In DNA form, the CDR3 reads TGTGCCAGCTCACCGCTTGGGGGGTCCCAGCGAAACACCATATATTTT.

The chain is built from TRBV4-2 and TRBJ1-3, with D unclear. CDR1 is LGHNA, CDR2 YNFKEQ, per germline. V lost 1 base and J lost 3, with 7 bases in between. The CDR3 covers 14 residues. The CDR3 loop reads CASSQVGFGNTIYF. CDR3 nucleotides: TGTGCCAGCAGCCAAGTTGGGTTTGGAAACACCATATATTTT.

CDR3: CASSPSGGPSYNEQFF. Here the CDR3 DNA reads TGTGCCAGCAGCCCCAGCGGGGGGCCTTCGTACAATGAGCAGTTCTTC. The V and J genes are TRBV7-8 and TRBJ2-1; 9 positions agree with TRBD2. V lost 5 bases to trimming and J lost 4 bases; unmatched junction nucleotides: 9. The CDR3 length is 16 residues. Germline lookup yields CDR1 SGHVS and CDR2 FQNEAQ.

The chain carries TRBV18 and TRBJ2-7, with D perhaps being TRBD1 or TRBD2 (7 bases each). This CDR3 has 21 amino acids. Germline loops: CDR1 KGHSH, CDR2 LQKENI. V dropped 4 bases and J dropped 0 bases, with 31 bases sitting between them. The CDR3 nucleotides read TGTGCCAGCTCACTGCGGGGACAGACCCAAGGTAGCGGGCCCTCCTCCTACGAGCAGTACTTC. This translates into CASSLRGQTQGSGPSSYEQYF.

This chain links TRBV6-6 with TRBJ1-6; D not certain. Trimming removed 0 bases from V and 0 bases from J, with 9 bases in between. The CDR3 totals 17 residues. Per the germline V gene, CDR1 is MNHNY and CDR2 is SVGAGI (reference sequence). As DNA, the CDR3 is TGTGCCAGCAGTTACTCAGTGAAGGACTCCTATAATTCACCCCTCCACTTT. The encoded protein is CASSYSVKDSYNSPLHF.